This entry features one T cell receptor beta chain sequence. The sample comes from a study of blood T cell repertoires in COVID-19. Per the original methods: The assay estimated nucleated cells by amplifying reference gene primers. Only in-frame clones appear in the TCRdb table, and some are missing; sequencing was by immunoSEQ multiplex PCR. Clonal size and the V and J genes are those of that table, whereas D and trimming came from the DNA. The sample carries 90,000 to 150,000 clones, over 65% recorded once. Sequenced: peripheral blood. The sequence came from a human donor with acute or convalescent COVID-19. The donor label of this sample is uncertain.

CDR3 amino acids: CASSLTSTDTQYF. The CDR3 bases are TGTGCCAGCAGTTTAACTAGCACAGATACGCAGTATTTT. The gene calls are TRBV27 and TRBJ2-3; D ambiguous. The ends were cut back, 2 bases at V and 0 bases at J, with 3 bases in the middle. Germline CDR1 reads MNHEY; CDR2 reads SMNVEV (reference sequence). The CDR3 extends over 13 amino acids.